This T cell receptor beta chain was captured in a study of siplizumab effects on memory and regulatory T cells. The study, taken as a whole, reports: Naive T cells apparently outstripped memory cells in diversity and seemed major alloresponse contributors.

Per sample, some 100,000 TCR templates were assayed. Generated by immunoSEQ multiplex PCR, the TCRdb table keeps only in-frame clones and is missing some. Among under 130,000 clones listed, 90% to 95% were seen once. V was trimmed by 2 bases and J by 2 bases, leaving 11 bases between them. CDR1 is MNHNS and CDR2 is SASEGT in the germline V gene. CDR3 length equals 15 residues. On this clone itself: Its antigen is unknown.

This TCR came from a human donor in good health. What was sequenced was CD4+ T cells sorted from blood. The genes are TRBV6-1 and TRBJ2-3; possibly TRBD1 or TRBD2 for D (5 bases each). CDR3 in DNA: TGTGCCAGCAGTGAATCGAGGGGCTACACAGATACGCAGTATTTT. Protein sequence: CASSESRGYTDTQYF.